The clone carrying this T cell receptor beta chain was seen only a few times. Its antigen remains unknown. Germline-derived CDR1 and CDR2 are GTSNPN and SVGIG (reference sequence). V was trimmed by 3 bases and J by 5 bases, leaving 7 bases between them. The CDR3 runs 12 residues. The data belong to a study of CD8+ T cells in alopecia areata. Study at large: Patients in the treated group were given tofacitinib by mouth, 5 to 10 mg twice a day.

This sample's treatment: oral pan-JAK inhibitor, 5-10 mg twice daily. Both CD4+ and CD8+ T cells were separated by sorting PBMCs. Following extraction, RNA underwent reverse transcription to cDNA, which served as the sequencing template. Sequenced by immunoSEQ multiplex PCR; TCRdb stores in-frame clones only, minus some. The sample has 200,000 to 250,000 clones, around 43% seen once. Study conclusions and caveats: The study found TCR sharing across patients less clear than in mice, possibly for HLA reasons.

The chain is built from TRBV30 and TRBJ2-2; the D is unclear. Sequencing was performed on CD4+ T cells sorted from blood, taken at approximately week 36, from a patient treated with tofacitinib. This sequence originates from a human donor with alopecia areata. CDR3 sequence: CAWRARTGELFF. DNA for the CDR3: TGTGCCTGGAGAGCTAGAACCGGGGAGCTGTTTTTT.